Listed below are T cell receptor beta chains from one sample, sequenced in a study of blood T cells in healthy people across ages. TCRdb re-called the 5' RACE reads through MiXCR, storing one row per CDR3 protein. This table has 950,000 to 1,200,000 distinct CDR3 sequences, more than 30% appearing once. The specimen was blood. These TCRs come from a man between 18 and 29 years old in good health. CDR3s include the opening cysteine and the closing phenylalanine or tryptophan. A D gene is named only where the DNA matches it firmly.

>TRBV12-5|-
CASGGDTYYGYTF
>TRBV20-1|-
CSAKFGGPVLDTQYF
>TRBV20-1|-
CSARDRTGYQPQHF
>TRBV4-1|TRBD1
CASSRGQTRFTDTQYF
>TRBV2|TRBD2
CASSELAGYREQYF
>TRBV6-2/TRBV6-3|-
CASRDRPRPYNEQFF
>TRBV27|-
CTSSRSGQYEQYF
>TRBV9|-
CASSVAGRSEKLFF
>TRBV11-1|-
CASSLGGERHIQYF
>TRBV10-3|-
CTIKGNQNTEAFF
>TRBV6-2/TRBV6-3|-
CASSDMGYYGYTF
>TRBV20-1|TRBD2
CSARPPAGGHNEQFF
>TRBV27|TRBD2
CASSPLTSPTPDADTQYF
>TRBV20-1|TRBD1
CSARDFSGTGENIQFF
>TRBV3-1|-
CASSQARETQYF
>TRBV7-9|TRBD1
CASSRRTGKVESYNSPLHF
>TRBV15|-
CATSRDGQTSVETQYF
>TRBV28|-
CAGSSLRGPQHF
>TRBV6-5|-
CASNWAGAPNTEAFF
>TRBV6-2/TRBV6-3|-
CASILRAKNTEAFF
>TRBV7-7|TRBD2
CASSSLRTSGGNNEQFF
>TRBV6-5|-
CASSSLYRDVADTQYF
>TRBV9|-
CASSIYDNEQYF
>TRBV24-1|-
CATSDTKTESTDTQYF
>TRBV15|-
CATSRDSPASTDTQYF
>TRBV4-2|TRBD1
CASSQDRGDRGLGTEAFF
>TRBV10-3|-
CAISWGFNEKLFF
>TRBV28|-
CASTRLERDNEQFF
>TRBV21-1|-
CASSKAPLWGKNIQYF
>TRBV12-3/TRBV12-4|-
CASSLAPKTSGELFF
>TRBV28|-
CASKRGGTENTEAFF
>TRBV6-6|-
CASNWQGGYEQYF
>TRBV20-1|-
CSARYSGAIVETQYF